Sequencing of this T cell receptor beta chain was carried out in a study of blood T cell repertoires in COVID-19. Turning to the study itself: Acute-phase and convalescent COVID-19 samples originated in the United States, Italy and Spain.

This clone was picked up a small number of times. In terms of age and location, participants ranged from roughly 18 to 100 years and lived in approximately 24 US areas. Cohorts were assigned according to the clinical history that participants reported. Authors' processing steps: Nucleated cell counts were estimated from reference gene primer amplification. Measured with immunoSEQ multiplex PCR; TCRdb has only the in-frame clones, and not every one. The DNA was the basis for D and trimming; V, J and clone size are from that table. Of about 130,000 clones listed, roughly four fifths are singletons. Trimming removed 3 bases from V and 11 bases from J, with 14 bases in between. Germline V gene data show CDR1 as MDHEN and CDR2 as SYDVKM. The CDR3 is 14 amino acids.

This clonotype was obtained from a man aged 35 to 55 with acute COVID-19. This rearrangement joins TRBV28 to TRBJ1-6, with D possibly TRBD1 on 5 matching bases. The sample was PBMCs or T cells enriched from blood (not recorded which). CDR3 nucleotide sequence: TGTGCCAGCAGTTTTGGGGGGGGAGGGACACCCCTCCACTTT. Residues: CASSFGGGGTPLHF.